A single sample is the source of the 8 T cell receptor beta chains below, sequenced in a study of tumor-infiltrating lymphocytes in primary liver carcinoma. In addition to blood RNA drawn from unsorted whole blood, germline DNA was extracted. Making TCR beta cDNA involved around 500 ng total RNA and a constant-region primer. Libraries for TCR beta were built through three nested multiplex PCR rounds, which together made up a slightly modified ARM-PCR procedure. Researchers ran the first two PCR rounds for ten to eleven cycles each with TRBV1-TRBV30 forward primers and a C-beta reverse primer. TCRdb independently ran MiXCR on the multiplex PCR reads; one entry per CDR3 protein. The table has about 320,000 distinct CDR3 sequences, 58% seen once. Sample: peripheral blood. The receptors here all came from a woman between 25 and 40 years old with primary liver carcinoma and hepatitis B virus infection.

Note on this clonotype: A read error is possible here, since a much larger clone lies one base away. V gene TRBV7-9 combines with J gene TRBJ2-1; maybe TRBD2 (5 bases). Per the germline V gene, CDR1 is SEHNR and CDR2 is FQNEAQ (reference sequence). The CDR3 consists of 13 residues. The CDR3: CASSLVGLNEQIF. The CDR3 DNA reads as TGTGCCAGCAGCTTAGTCGGACTCAATGAGCAGATCTTC.

The genes are TRBV28 and TRBJ1-4; weak D call: TRBD1 (5 bases). Germline V gives CDR1 MDHEN, CDR2 SYDVKM. This CDR3 is built from 15 residues. The V gene lost 6 bases and the J gene lost 3 bases, with 14 bases spanning the gap. CDR3 coding DNA: TGTGCCAGCAGACCCCGGGACCGATCTAATGAAAAACTGTTTTTT. It specifies CASRPRDRSNEKLFF.

This clonotype was detected a few times. V is TRBV4-3 and J is TRBJ2-7; 7 nucleotides line up with TRBD2. V shed 0 bases, J shed 4 bases, and the junction held 15 bases outside the gene matches. CDR3 size: 18 residues. Germline-derived CDR1 and CDR2 are LGHNA and YSLEER. For the CDR3, the DNA is TGCGCCAGCAGCCAAGATGTCGGTGAGTCGGGAGGCCAATACGAGCAGTACTTC. Its protein is CASSQDVGESGGQYEQYF.

In its sample, this clonotype was seen many times. This chain links TRBV29-1 with TRBJ2-1; TRBD2 agrees at 8 bases. In germline, CDR1 is SQVTM, CDR2 ANQGSEA. The J segment lost 6 bases and the V segment lost 2 bases, leaving 6 bases of the junction unmatched. The CDR3 is 14 residues long. The CDR3 sequence is CSVELGLAGNEQFF. CDR3 DNA sequence: TGCAGCGTTGAATTAGGACTAGCTGGCAATGAGCAGTTCTTC.

This clonotype was recorded many times. Written as DNA, the CDR3 is TGCAGCGCCGGAACCGAACTCAGCTCCTACGAGCAGTACTTC. Translating it yields CSAGTELSSYEQYF. The V call is TRBV29-1, the J call TRBJ2-7; no reliable D call. The germline V gene encodes CDR1 SQVTM and CDR2 ANQGSEA. The CDR3 is 14 amino acids. The germline V and J ends were trimmed by 7 bases and 0 bases, with 16 bases remaining between them.

This chain joins TRBV14 and TRBJ2-3; no firm D call. V was trimmed by 2 bases and J by 0 bases, leaving 12 bases between them. The CDR3 extends over 16 amino acids. Germline V lookup: CDR1 SGHDN, CDR2 FVKESK. In DNA, the CDR3 is TGTGCCAGCAGCCAAAGGGAAAACCTTAGCACAGATACGCAGTATTTT. It is translated as CASSQRENLSTDTQYF. The full variable domain, rest sourced from reference TRBV14 and TRBJ2-3, is EAGVTQFPSHSVIEKGQTVTLRCDPISGHDNLYWYRRVMGKEIKFLLHFVKESKQDESGMPNNRFLAERTGGTYSTLKVQPAELEDSGVYFCASSQRENLSTDTQYFGPGTRLTVL.

This clonotype was found once. With a much larger clone just one base away, this may be a read error. The chain carries TRBV6-5 and TRBJ2-1, with TRBD2 as a possible D gene (5 bases). The CDR3 spans 14 residues. Trimming left V 0 bases short and J 7 bases short, with 10 bases between. CDR1 is MNHEY and CDR2 is SVGAGI in the germline V gene. The CDR3 DNA is TGTGCCAGCAGTTACTCGCCACGGAGGAATGAGCAGTTCTTC. This encodes CASSYSPRRNEQFF.

With respect to this clonotype: A much larger clone differs by one base, so this may be a read error. The chain uses TRBV4-1 and TRBJ2-7; tentatively, D is TRBD2 (5 bases). Germline-derived CDR1 and CDR2 are MGHRA and YSYEKL. The CDR3 sequence is 12 residues long. CDR3 bases: TGCGCCAACAGCCAGGTAGGACTCGAGCAGTACTTC. It yields the protein CANSQVGLEQYF.